This TCR beta chain came from a study of Ad26.COV2.S vaccination and SARS-CoV-2 variants. Trimming left V 3 bases short and J 7 bases short, with 13 bases between. CDR3 length: 13 amino acids. Germline CDR1 reads SGHDT; CDR2 reads YYEEEE. As for treatment: over 15 received Ad26.COV2.S at low or high dose, single or two shots; roughly 5 received placebo; per-sample allocation not given. Following the first vaccine or placebo injection, samples were taken on day 63. This clone was seen only once. Assay: immunoSEQ multiplex PCR; the TCRdb copy retains only in-frame clones and omits some. The sample carries around 250,000 clones, approximately 88% recorded once.

The sample in question was peripheral blood, obtained in a trial of Ad26.COV2.S vaccine versus placebo. V is TRBV5-6 and J is TRBJ1-1; D is perhaps TRBD1 (5 bases). The receptor was derived from a person between 18 and 65 years old who received the Ad26.COV2.S COVID-19 vaccine or a placebo. The CDR3 DNA follows: TGTGCCAGCAGCTCGGGAGTCGGGGGTGAAGCTTTCTTT. Residues: CASSSGVGGEAFF.